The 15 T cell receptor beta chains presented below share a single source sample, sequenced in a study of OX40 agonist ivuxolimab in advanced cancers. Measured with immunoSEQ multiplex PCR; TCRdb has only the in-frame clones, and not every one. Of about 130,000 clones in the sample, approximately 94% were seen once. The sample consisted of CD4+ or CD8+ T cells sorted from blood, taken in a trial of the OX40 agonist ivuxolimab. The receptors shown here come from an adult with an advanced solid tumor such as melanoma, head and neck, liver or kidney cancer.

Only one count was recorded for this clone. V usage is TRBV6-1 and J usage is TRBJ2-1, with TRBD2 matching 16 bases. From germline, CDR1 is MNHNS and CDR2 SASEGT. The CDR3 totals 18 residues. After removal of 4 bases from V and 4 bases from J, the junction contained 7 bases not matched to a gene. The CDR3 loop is CASSAGLAGGSPYNEQFF. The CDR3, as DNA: TGTGCCAGCAGTGCGGGACTAGCGGGAGGGTCCCCTTACAATGAGCAGTTCTTC.

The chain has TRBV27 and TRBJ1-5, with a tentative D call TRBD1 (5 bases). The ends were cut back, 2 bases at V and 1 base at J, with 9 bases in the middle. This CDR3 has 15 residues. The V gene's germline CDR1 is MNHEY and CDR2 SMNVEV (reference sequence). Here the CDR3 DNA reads TGTGCCAGCAGTTTAGGTCCAGGGAGCAATCAGCCCCAGCATTTT. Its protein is CASSLGPGSNQPQHF.

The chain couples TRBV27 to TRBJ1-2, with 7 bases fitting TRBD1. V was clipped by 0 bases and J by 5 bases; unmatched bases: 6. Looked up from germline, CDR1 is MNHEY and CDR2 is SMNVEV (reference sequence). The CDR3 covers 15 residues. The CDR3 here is CASSLSPGQTYGYTF. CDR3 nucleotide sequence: TGTGCCAGCAGTTTATCACCGGGACAGACGTATGGCTACACCTTC.

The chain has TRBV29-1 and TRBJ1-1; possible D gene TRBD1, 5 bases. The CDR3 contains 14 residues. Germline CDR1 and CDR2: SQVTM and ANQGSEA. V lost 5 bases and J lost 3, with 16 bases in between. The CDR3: CSVPGPTVHTEAFF. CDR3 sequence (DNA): TGCAGCGTTCCAGGTCCGACAGTTCACACTGAAGCTTTCTTT.

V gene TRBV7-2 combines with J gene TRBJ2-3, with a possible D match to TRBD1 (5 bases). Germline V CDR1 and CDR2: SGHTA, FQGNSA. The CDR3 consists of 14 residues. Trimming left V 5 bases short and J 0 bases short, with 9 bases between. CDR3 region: CASSPGHSTDTQYF. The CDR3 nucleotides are TGTGCCAGCAGCCCCGGACACAGCACAGATACGCAGTATTTT.

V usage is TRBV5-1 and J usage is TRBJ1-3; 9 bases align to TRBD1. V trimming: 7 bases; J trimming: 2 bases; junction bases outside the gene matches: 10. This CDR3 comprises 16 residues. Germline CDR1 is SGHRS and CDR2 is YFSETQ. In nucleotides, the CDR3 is TGCGCCAGCCGGACAGGGGATGATGGGCCTGGAAACACCATATATTTT. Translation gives CASRTGDDGPGNTIYF.

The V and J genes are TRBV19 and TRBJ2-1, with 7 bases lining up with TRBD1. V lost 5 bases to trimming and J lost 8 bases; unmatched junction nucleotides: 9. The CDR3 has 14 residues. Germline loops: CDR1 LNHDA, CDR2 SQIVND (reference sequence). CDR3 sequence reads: CASSPRQGLYEQFF. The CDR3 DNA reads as TGTGCCAGTAGTCCGAGACAGGGATTATATGAGCAGTTCTTC.

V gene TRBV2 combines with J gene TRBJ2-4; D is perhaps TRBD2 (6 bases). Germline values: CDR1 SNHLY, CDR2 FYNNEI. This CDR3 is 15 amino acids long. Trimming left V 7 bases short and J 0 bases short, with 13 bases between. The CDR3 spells CASIGRGIAKNIQYF. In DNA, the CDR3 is TGTGCCAGCATTGGGCGGGGAATAGCCAAAAACATTCAGTACTTC.

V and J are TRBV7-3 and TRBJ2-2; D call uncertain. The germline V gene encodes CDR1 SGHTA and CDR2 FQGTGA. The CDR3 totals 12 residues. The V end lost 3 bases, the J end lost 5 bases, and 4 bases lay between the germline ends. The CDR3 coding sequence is TGTGCCAGCAGCTTTTATACCGGGGAGCTGTTTTTT. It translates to CASSFYTGELFF.

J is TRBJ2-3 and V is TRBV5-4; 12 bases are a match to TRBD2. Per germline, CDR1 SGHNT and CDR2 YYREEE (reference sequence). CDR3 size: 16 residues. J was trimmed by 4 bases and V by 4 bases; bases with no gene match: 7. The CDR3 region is CASSRGLAGGADTQYF. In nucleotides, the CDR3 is TGTGCCAGCAGCCGGGGGCTAGCGGGAGGGGCAGATACGCAGTATTTT.

DNA for the CDR3: TGTGCCAGCAGCGCTCGTGGCGAGCAGACCCAGTACTTC. It specifies CASSARGEQTQYF. The genes are TRBV7-9 and TRBJ2-5; D uncertain. Trimming shortened V by 5 bases and J by 6 bases, and 13 bases separated the two germline ends. This CDR3 is built from 13 residues. Per the germline V gene, CDR1 is SEHNR and CDR2 is FQNEAQ (reference sequence).

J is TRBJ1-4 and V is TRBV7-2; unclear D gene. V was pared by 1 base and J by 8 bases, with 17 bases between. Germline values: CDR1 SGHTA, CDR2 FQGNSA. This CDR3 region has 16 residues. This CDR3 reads CASSLGARGPWEKLFF. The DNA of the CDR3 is TGTGCCAGCAGCTTAGGCGCGCGGGGTCCCTGGGAAAAACTGTTTTTT.

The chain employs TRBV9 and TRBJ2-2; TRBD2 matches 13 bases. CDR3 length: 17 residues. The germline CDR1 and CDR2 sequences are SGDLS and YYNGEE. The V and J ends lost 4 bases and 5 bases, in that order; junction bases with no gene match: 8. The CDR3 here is CASSSRTSGSSTGELFF. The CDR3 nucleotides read TGTGCCAGCAGCTCCCGGACTAGCGGGAGTTCGACCGGGGAGCTGTTTTTT.

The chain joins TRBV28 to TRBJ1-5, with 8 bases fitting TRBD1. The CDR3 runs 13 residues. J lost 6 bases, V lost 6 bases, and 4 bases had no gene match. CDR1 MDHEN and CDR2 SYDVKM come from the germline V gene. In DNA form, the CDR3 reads TGTGCCAGCAGCCACAGGGGGGGTCAGCCCCAGCATTTT. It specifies CASSHRGGQPQHF.

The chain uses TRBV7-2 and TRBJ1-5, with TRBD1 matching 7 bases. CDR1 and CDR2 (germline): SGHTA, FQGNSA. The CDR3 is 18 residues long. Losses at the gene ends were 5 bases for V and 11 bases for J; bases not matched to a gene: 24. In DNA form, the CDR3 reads TGTGCCAGCAGCCAAGATCTTAGGGGAAGTTTAGACAGGGTTGCCCAGCATTTT. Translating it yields CASSQDLRGSLDRVAQHF.